The rows below give T cell receptor beta chains drawn from one sample of a study of graft-versus-host responses after intestinal transplantation. Measured with immunoSEQ multiplex PCR; TCRdb has only the in-frame clones, and not every one. In the table there are roughly 120,000 clones, 90% to 95% of which are singletons. Their antigens are not known. The sample was unstimulated CD4+ T cells sorted from spleen or lymph node cells, taken before transplant. The receptors come from a human donor who was the organ donor for an intestinal transplant. Each CDR3 is given with its conserved first and last residue. D genes are given only for firm matches. Some rows have no size entry. The others give once, few or many, or a class for an expanded clone.

d_call clone_size j_call v_call cdr3_aa cdr3_nt
NA NA TRBJ1-1 TRBV5-4 CASSLDRNTEAFF TGTGCCAGCAGCTTGGACAGGAACACTGAAGCTTTCTTT
TRBD1 NA TRBJ2-1 TRBV7-9 CASSLGVTGANEQFF TGTGCCAGCAGCTTAGGGGTGACAGGGGCCAATGAGCAGTTCTTC
NA NA TRBJ2-5 TRBV20-1 CSARTLGTQYF TGCAGTGCCAGGACACTAGGAACCCAGTACTTC
TRBD2 NA TRBJ2-1 TRBV30 CAWCEGTSARLYNEQFF TGTGCCTGGTGCGAGGGGACTAGCGCCAGACTCTACAATGAGCAGTTCTTC
NA NA TRBJ2-7 TRBV27 CASGAYEQYF TGTGCCAGCGGGGCCTACGAGCAGTACTTC
NA NA TRBJ2-6 TRBV5-1 CASSLTDYANVLTF TGCGCCAGCAGCTTGACGGATTATGCCAACGTCCTGACTTTC
NA NA TRBJ2-1 TRBV6-1 CASSERTGTSSYNEQFF TGTGCCAGCAGTGAAAGGACAGGGACTAGCTCCTACAATGAGCAGTTCTTC
NA once TRBJ2-5 TRBV6-6 CASSYGASQETQYF TGTGCCAGCAGTTACGGGGCCTCGCAAGAGACCCAGTACTTC
NA NA TRBJ2-1 TRBV9 CASSSLSESSYNEQFF TGTGCCAGCAGCTCCCTTAGCGAGAGCTCCTACAATGAGCAGTTCTTC
NA NA TRBJ2-2 TRBV4-3 CASSQTPVTGELFF TGCGCCAGCAGCCAAACACCCGTCACCGGGGAGCTGTTTTTT